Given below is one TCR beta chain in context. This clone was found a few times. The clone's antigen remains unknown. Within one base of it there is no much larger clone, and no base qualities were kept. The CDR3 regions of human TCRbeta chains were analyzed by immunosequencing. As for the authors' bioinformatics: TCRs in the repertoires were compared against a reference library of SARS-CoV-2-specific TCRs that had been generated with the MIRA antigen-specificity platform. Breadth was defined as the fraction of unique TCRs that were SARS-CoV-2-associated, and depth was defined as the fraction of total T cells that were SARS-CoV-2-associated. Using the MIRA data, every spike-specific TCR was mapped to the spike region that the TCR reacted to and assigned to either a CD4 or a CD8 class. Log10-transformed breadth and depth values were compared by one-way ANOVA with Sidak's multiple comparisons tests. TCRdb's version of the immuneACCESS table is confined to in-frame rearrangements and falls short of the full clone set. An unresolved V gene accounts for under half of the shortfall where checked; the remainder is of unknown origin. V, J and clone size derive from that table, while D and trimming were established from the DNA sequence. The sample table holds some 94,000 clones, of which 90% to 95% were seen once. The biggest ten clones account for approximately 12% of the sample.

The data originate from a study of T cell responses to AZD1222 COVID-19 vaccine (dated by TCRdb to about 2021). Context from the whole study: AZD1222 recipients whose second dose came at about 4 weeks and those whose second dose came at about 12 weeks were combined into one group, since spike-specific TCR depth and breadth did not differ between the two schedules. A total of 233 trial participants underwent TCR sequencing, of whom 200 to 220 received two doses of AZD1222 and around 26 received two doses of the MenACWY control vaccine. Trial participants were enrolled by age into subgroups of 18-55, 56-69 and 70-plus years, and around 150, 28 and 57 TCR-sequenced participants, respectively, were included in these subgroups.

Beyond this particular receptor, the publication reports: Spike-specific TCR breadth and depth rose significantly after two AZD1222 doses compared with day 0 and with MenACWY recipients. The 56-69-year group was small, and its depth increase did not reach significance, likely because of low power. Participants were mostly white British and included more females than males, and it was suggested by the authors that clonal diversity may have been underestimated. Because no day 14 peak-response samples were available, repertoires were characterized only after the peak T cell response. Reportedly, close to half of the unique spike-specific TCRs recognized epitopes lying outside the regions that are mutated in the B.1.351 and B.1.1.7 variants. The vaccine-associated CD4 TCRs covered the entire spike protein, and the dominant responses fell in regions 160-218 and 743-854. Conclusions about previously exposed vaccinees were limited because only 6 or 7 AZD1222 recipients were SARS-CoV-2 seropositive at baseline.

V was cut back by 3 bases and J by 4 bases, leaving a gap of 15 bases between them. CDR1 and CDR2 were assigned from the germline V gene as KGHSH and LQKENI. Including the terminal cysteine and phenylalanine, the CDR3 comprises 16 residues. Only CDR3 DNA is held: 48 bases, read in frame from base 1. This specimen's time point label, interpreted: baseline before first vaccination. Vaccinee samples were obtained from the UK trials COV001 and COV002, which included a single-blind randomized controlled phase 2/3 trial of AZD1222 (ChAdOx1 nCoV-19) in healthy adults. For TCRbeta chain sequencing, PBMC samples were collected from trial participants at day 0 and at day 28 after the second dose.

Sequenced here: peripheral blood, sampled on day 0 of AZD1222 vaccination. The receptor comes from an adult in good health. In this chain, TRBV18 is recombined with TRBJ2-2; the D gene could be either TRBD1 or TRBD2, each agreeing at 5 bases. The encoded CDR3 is CASSPDGPGTTGELFF. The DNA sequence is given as TGTGCCAGCTCACCGGATGGGCCCGGGACCACCGGGGAGCTGTTTTTT. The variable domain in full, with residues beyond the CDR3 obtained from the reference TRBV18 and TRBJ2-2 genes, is NAGVMQNPRHLVRRRGQEARLRCSPMKGHSHVYWYRQLPEEGLKFMVYLQKENIIDESGMPKERFSAEFPKEGPSILRIQQVVRGDSAAYFCASSPDGPGTTGELFFGEGSRLTVL.